These T cell receptor beta chains were read from a single sample in a study of technical replicates of blood from a handful of donors. Sequencing was performed with immunoSEQ multiplex PCR; in TCRdb, only in-frame clones are kept and a portion is missing. The table lists 80,000 or so clones, approximately 96% of them singletons. The sample comprised T cells isolated from PBMCs. These receptors were obtained from a human donor in good health. The CDR3 runs from the conserved cysteine through the conserved F or W. D genes are given only for firm matches. The listing skips clone size in some rows; elsewhere it reads once, few, many or a size class.

V gene	J gene	clone size	D gene	CDR3 DNA	CDR3 protein
TRBV2	TRBJ2-3	.	TRBD2	TGTGCCAGCAAGGAAGCGGGAGATGCAGATACGCAGTATTTT	CASKEAGDADTQYF
TRBV6-1	TRBJ1-2	.	.	TGTGCCAGCAGTGAATACCGGGAGACCGCGTCTGGCTACACCTTC	CASSEYRETASGYTF
TRBV29-1	TRBJ1-1	.	TRBD1	TGCAGCGTCCCGGGGTATATAGGGGGCAGGGGGACTGAAGCTTTCTTT	CSVPGYIGGRGTEAFF
TRBV4-2	TRBJ2-3	.	TRBD2	TGTGCCAGCAGCCAAGGTGGGAGGGACACAGATACGCAGTATTTT	CASSQGGRDTDTQYF
TRBV30	TRBJ1-4	.	.	TGTGCCTGGAGGGAGGAAAATGAAAAACTGTTTTTT	CAWREENEKLFF
TRBV25-1	TRBJ1-1	.	.	TGTGCCAGTGGAAGGGAGACGAACACTGAAGCTTTCTTT	CASGRETNTEAFF
TRBV5-1	TRBJ1-1	few	.	TGCGCCAGCAGCCCTCGAACTAGGGTGAACACTGAAGCTTTCTTT	CASSPRTRVNTEAFF
TRBV28	TRBJ2-7	.	.	TGTGCCAGCAGTTTTTCGTATAATGACATATCCAACGAGCAGTACTTC	CASSFSYNDISNEQYF
TRBV11-3	TRBJ2-7	once	.	TGTGCCAGCAGCTCTACCGGGTCCTGGAAGCAGTACTTC	CASSSTGSWKQYF
TRBV4-1	TRBJ2-3	.	TRBD2	TGCGCCAGCAGCCAAGGAAGCGGGACCGGAACAGATACGCAGTATTTT	CASSQGSGTGTDTQYF